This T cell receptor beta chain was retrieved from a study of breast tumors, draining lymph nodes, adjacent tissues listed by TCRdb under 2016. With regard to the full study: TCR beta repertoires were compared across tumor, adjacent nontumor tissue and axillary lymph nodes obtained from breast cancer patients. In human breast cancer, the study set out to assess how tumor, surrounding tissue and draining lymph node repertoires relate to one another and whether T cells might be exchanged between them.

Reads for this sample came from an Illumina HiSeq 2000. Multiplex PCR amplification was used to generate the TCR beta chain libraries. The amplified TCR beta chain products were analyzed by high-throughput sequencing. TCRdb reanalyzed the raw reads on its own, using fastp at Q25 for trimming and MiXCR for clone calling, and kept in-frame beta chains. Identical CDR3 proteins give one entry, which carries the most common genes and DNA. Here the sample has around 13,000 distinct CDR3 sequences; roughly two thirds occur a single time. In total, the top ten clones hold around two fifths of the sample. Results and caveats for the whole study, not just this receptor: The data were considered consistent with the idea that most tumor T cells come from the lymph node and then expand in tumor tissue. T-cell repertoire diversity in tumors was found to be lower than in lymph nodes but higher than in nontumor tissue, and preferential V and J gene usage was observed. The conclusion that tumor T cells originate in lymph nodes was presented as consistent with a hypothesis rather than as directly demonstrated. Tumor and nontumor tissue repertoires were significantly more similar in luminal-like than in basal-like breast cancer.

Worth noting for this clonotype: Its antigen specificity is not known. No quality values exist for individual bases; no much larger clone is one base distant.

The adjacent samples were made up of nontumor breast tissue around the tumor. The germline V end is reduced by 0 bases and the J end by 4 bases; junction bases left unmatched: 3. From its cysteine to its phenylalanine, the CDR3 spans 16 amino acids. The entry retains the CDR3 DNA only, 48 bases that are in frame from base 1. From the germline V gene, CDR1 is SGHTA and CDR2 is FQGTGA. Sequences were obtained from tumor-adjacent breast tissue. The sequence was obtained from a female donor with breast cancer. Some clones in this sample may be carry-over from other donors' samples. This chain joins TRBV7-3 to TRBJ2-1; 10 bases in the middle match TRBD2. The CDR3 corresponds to CASSLTGTSVYNEQFF. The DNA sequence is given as TGTGCCAGCAGCTTAACAGGGACTAGCGTATACAATGAGCAGTTCTTC.